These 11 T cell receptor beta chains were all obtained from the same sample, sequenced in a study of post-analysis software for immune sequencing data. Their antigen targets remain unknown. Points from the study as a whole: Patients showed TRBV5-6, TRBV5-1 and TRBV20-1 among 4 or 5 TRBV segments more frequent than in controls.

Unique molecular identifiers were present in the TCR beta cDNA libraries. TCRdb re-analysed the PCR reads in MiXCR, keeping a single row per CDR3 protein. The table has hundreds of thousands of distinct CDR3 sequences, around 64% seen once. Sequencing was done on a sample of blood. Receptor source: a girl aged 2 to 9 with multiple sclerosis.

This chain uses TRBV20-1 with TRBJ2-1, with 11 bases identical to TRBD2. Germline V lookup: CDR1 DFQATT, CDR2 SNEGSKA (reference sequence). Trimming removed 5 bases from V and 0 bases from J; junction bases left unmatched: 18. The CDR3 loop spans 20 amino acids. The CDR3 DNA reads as TGCAGTGCTCATCCTCCATGGCTAGCGGGGGGCGGGGGCTCCTACAATGAGCAGTTCTTC. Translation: CSAHPPWLAGGGGSYNEQFF.

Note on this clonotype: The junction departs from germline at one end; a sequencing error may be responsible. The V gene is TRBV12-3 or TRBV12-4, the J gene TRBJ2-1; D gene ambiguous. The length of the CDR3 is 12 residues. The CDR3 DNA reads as TGTGCCAGCCGTTTCAATGGCAATGAGCAGTTCTTC. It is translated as CASRFNGNEQFF.

CDR3 residues: CASSQATDNEQFF. DNA of the CDR3: TGCGCCAGCAGCCAAGCTACCGACAATGAGCAGTTCTTC. This chain uses TRBV4-1 with TRBJ2-1; D is unresolved. V gave up 1 base and J gave up 5 bases, with 6 bases separating them. Germline V gene lookup returns CDR1 MGHRA and CDR2 YSYEKL. The CDR3 loop spans 13 amino acids.

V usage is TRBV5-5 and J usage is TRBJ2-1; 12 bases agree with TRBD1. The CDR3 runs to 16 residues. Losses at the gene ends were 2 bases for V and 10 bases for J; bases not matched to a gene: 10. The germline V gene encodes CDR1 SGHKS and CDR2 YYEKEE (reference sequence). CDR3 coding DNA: TGTGCCAGCAGCTTTGTGGCGGGACAGGGGGCATCGGAGCAGTTCTTC. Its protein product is CASSFVAGQGASEQFF.

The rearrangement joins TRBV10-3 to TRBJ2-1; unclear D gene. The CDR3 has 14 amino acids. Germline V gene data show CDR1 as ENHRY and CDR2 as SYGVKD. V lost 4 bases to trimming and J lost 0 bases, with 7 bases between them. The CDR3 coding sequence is TGTGCCATCAGTGTGGAAAGCTCCTACAATGAGCAGTTCTTC. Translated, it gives CAISVESSYNEQFF.

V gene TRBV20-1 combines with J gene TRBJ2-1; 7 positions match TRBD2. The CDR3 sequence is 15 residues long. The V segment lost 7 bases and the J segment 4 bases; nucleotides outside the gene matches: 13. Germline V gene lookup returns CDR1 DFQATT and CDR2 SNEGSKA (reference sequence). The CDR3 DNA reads TGCAGTGTGCCCCGCGGGGGACGGGGTTACAATGAGCAGTTCTTC. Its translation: CSVPRGGRGYNEQFF.

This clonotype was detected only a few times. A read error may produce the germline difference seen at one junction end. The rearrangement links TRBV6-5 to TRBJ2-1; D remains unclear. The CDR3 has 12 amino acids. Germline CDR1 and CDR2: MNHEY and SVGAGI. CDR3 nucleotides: TGTGCCAGCAGCCCGGCCTACCATGAGCAGTTCTTC. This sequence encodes CASSPAYHEQFF.

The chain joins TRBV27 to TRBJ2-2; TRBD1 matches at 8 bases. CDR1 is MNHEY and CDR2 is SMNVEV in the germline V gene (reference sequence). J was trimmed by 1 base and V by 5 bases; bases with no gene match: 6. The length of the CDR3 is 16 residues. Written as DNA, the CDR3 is TGTGCCAGCAGTCCGCGGACAGGGAGGAACACCGGGGAGCTGTTTTTT. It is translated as CASSPRTGRNTGELFF.

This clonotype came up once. The CDR3, as DNA: TGTGCCTGGGGACCGGCTAATGCTGAAGCTTTCTTT. Amino acid sequence: CAWGPANAEAFF. The genes are TRBV30 and TRBJ1-1; D gene ambiguous. Germline CDR1 GTSNPN, CDR2 SVGIG (reference sequence). This CDR3 has 12 amino acids. V lost 5 bases and J 6 bases, leaving 13 bases between the germline ends.

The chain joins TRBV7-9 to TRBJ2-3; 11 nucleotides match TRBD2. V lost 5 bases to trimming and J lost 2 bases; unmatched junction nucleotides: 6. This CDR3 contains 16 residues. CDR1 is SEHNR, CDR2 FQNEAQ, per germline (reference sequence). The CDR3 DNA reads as TGTGCCAGCAGCGTGGGACTAGCGGACAACACAGATACGCAGTATTTT. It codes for CASSVGLADNTDTQYF.

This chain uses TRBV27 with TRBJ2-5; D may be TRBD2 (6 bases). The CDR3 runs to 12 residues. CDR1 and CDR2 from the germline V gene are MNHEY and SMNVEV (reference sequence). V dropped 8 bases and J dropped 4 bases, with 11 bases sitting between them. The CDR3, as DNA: TGTGCCAGCGGCGGGGCGCGAGAGACCCAGTACTTC. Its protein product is CASGGARETQYF.